The clone carrying this TCR delta chain rates as medium-sized. Its matching antigen is unknown. The record originates from a study of DNA immune sequencing with unique molecular identifiers. Study-level information: Buffy-coat γδ T cells, enriched immunomagnetically, supplied the sequenced genomic DNA.

A 32-plex genomic DNA assay used primers for all 8 TRDV and 4 TRDJ genes. The library had 12-nucleotide UMIs introduced over about 3 barcoding cycles, then a second adapter PCR. TCRdb reanalysed the multiplex PCR reads via CATT. This table holds more than 2,000 delta-chain clones, under 8.5% found once. The CDR3 runs to 20 residues. Looked up from germline, CDR1 is GEAIGNYY and CDR2 is EKD. The trim removed 4 bases at V and 0 bases at J, leaving 16 bases unmatched. Regarding the study as a whole: Only primer-targeted TRD sequences can be detected; novel ones are missed.

Sequencing was done on a sample of gamma-delta T cells enriched from blood buffy coat, or unenriched PBMCs (not recorded which). The rearrangement links TRDV2 to TRDJ1, with 13 bases fitting TRDD3. This clonotype was sampled from a human donor in good health. Written as DNA, the CDR3 is TGTGCCTGTGATGCGGTACTGGGGGATACGCAATACCTGTACACCGATAAACTCATCTTT. This translates into CACDAVLGDTQYLYTDKLIF.